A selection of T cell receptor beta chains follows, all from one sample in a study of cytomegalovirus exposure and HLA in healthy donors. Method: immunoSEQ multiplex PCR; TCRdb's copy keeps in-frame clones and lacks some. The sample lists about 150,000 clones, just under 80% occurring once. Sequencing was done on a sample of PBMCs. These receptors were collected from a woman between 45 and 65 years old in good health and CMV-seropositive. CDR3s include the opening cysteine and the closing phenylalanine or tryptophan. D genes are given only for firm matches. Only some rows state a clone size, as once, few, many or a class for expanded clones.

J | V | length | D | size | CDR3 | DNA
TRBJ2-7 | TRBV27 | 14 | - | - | CASSLSTGSYEQYF | TGTGCCAGCAGTTTATCTACGGGTTCCTACGAGCAGTACTTC
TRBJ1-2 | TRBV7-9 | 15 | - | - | CASSLVGAGIYGYTF | TGTGCCAGCAGCTTAGTAGGGGCAGGGATTTATGGCTACACCTTC
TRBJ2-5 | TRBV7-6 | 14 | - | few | CASSIQTPPETQYF | TGTGCCAGCAGCATACAGACCCCCCCAGAGACCCAGTACTTC
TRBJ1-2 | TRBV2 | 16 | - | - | CASSETVGGPAYGYTF | TGTGCCAGCAGTGAAACTGTCGGCGGCCCAGCTTATGGCTACACCTTC
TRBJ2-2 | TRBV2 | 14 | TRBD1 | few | CAQSDRTDGRELFF | TGTGCCCAATCGGACAGGACGGATGGTAGGGAGCTGTTTTTT
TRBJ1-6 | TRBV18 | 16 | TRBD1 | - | CASSTTPGTVNSPLHF | TGTGCCAGCTCAACGACTCCCGGGACAGTAAATTCACCCCTCCACTTT
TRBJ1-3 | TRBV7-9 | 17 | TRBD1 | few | CASSPRTGTLTGNTIYF | TGTGCCAGCAGCCCCCGGACAGGGACACTAACTGGAAACACCATATATTTT
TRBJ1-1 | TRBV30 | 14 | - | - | CAWKSWGGNTEAFF | TGTGCCTGGAAGTCATGGGGGGGGAACACTGAAGCTTTCTTT
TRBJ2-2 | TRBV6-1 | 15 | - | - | CASSFGAQNTGELFF | TGTGCCAGCAGTTTCGGAGCGCAGAACACCGGGGAGCTGTTTTTT
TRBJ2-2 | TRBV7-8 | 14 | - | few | CASSVSGIAGELFF | TGTGCCAGCAGCGTTTCAGGGATCGCCGGGGAGCTGTTTTTT
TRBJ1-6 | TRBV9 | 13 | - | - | CASSLRQDSPLHF | TGTGCCAGCAGCCTACGCCAGGATTCACCCCTCCACTTT
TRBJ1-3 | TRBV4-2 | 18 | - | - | CASSQDQGQFLVGNTIYF | TGTGCCAGCAGCCAAGATCAGGGGCAGTTTCTTGTTGGAAACACCATATATTTT
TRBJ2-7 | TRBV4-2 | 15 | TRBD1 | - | CASSQDLRGLYEQYF | TGTGCCAGCAGCCAGGACCTAAGGGGGCTCTACGAGCAGTACTTC
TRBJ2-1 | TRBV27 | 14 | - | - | CASSTAGTYNEQFF | TGTGCCAGCAGTACGGCGGGGACCTACAATGAGCAGTTCTTC
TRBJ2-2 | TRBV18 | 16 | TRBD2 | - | CASSPPRGAVTGELFF | TGTGCCAGCTCACCACCGCGGGGGGCAGTAACCGGGGAGCTGTTTTTT
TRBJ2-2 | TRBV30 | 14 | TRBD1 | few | CAWAGTGNTGELFF | TGTGCCTGGGCAGGGACAGGGAACACCGGGGAGCTGTTTTTT
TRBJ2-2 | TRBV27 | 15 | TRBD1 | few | CASSLIQGEGLRLFF | TGTGCCAGCAGTTTAATTCAGGGGGAAGGTCTACGGTTGTTTTTT
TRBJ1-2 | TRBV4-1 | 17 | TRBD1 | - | CASSQDRGTGAAFGYTF | TGCGCCAGCAGCCAAGATAGGGGAACAGGGGCAGCGTTTGGCTACACCTTC
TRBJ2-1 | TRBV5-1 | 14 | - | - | CASRWDKPSNEQFF | TGCGCCAGCAGATGGGACAAACCGAGCAATGAGCAGTTCTTC
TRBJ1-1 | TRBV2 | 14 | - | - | CASSLSGRAAEAFF | TGTGCCAGCAGTCTCAGTGGCAGGGCCGCTGAAGCTTTCTTT
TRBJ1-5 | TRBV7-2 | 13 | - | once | CASSPAVNQPQHF | TGTGCCAGCAGCCCCGCAGTGAATCAGCCCCAGCATTTT
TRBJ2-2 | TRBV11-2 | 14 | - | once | CASSTSRGSGELFF | TGTGCCAGCAGCACATCGAGGGGGTCCGGGGAGCTGTTTTTT
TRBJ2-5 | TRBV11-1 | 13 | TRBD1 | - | CASSSIDRGREYF | TGTGCCAGCAGCTCAATAGACAGGGGGCGGGAGTACTTC
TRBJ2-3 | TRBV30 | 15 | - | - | CAWNPYGGQADTQYF | TGTGCCTGGAACCCTTACGGGGGGCAAGCAGATACGCAGTATTTT
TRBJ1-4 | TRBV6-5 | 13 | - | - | CASSYEGVEKLFF | TGTGCCAGCAGTTACGAGGGAGTTGAAAAACTGTTTTTT
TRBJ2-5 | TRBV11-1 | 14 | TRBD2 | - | CASSSSGGQETQYF | TGTGCCAGCAGCTCGTCGGGGGGGCAAGAGACCCAGTACTTC
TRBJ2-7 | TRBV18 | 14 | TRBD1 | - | CASSPGTGTYEQYF | TGTGCCAGCTCACCCGGGACAGGTACCTACGAGCAGTACTTC
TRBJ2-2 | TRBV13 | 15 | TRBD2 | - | CASSLERGGAGELFF | TGTGCCAGCAGCTTAGAACGGGGGGGCGCCGGGGAGCTGTTTTTT
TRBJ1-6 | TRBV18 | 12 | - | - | CASSPQNSPLHF | TGTGCCAGCTCACCGCAGAATTCACCCCTCCACTTT
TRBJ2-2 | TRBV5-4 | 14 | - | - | CASTSRTNTGELFF | TGTGCCAGCACCTCTAGAACGAACACCGGGGAGCTGTTTTTT
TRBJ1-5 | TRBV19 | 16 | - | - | CASSIDSGDGGQPQHF | TGTGCCAGTAGTATAGATAGCGGGGACGGGGGTCAGCCCCAGCATTTT
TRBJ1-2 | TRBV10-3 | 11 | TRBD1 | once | CAVGTGYGYTF | TGTGCCGTCGGGACAGGCTATGGCTACACCTTC
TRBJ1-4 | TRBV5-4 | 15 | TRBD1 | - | CASSLKTGASEKLFF | TGTGCCAGCAGCTTAAAGACAGGGGCTAGTGAAAAACTGTTTTTT
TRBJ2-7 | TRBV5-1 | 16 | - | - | CASTIGGRLGVYEQYF | TGCGCCAGCACCATCGGAGGGAGGCTAGGAGTCTACGAGCAGTACTTC
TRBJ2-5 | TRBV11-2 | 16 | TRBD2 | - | CASSLGAGGLQETQYF | TGTGCCAGCAGCTTAGGAGCGGGGGGTCTCCAAGAGACCCAGTACTTC
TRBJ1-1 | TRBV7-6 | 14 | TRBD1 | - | CASSRGTGYTEAFF | TGTGCCAGCAGCCGAGGGACAGGGTACACTGAAGCTTTCTTT
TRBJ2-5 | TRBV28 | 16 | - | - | CASSLFGQTVGETQYF | TGTGCCAGCAGTTTGTTCGGACAAACGGTAGGAGAGACCCAGTACTTC
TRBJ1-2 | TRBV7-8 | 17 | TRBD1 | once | CASSLVKQGANTYGYTF | TGTGCCAGCAGCTTAGTCAAACAGGGGGCGAACACCTATGGCTACACCTTC
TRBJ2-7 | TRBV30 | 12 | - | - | CAWISESYEQYF | TGTGCCTGGATTAGCGAATCCTACGAGCAGTACTTC
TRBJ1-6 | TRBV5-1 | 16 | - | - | CASAWGGSSYNSPLHF | TGCGCCAGCGCGTGGGGGGGGAGCTCCTATAATTCACCCCTCCACTTT